Below, one T cell receptor beta chain is given with its context. The CDR3 is 15 amino acids. Germline values: CDR1 MNHEY, CDR2 SMNVEV (reference sequence). The V segment lost 6 bases and the J segment 12 bases; nucleotides outside the gene matches: 12. The data derive from a study of T cell changes during pregnancy in multiple sclerosis. Only in-frame clones appear in the TCRdb table, and some are missing; sequencing was by immunoSEQ multiplex PCR. The table shows about 40,000 clones, with 80% to 95% occurring only once. The chain couples TRBV27 to TRBJ1-6, with TRBD1 matching over 9 bases. This sequence originates from a female donor with multiple sclerosis, enrolled in a pregnancy study. The sequencing here drew on CD8+ T cells from peripheral blood mononuclear cells, taken in the first trimester of pregnancy. CDR3 in DNA: TGTGCCAGCAGCCCTCCCGGGACAGGGATGGGACCCCTCCACTTT. It yields the protein CASSPPGTGMGPLHF.